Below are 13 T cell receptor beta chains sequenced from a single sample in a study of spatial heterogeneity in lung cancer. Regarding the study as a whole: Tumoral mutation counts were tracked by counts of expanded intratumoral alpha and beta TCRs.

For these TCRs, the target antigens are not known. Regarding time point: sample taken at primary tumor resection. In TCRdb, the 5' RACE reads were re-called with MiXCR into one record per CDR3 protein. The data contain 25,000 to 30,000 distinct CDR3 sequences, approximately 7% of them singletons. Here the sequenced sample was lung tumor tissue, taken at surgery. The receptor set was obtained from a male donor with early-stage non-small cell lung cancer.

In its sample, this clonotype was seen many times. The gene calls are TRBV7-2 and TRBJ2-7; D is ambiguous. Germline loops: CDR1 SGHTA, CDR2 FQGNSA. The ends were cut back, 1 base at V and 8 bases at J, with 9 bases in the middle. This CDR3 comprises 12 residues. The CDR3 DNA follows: TGTGCCAGCAGCTTAGAGGATCGTAAGCAGTACTTC. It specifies CASSLEDRKQYF.

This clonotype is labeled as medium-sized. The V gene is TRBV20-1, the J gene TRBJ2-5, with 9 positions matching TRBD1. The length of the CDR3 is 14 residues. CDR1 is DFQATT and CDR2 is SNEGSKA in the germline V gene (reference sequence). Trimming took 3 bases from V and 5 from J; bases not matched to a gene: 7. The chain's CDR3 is CSARDRGLSETQYF. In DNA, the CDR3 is TGCAGTGCTAGGGACAGGGGATTGAGCGAGACCCAGTACTTC.

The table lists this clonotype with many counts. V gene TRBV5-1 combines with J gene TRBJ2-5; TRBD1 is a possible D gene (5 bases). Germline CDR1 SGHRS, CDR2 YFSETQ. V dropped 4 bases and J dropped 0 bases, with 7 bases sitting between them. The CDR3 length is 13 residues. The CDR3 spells CASSAGHQETQYF. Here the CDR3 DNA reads TGCGCCAGCAGCGCAGGGCACCAAGAGACCCAGTACTTC. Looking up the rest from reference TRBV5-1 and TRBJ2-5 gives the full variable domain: KAGVTQTPRYLIKTRGQQVTLSCSPISGHRSVSWYQQTPGQGLQFLFEYFSETQRNKGNFPGRFSGRQFSNSRSEMNVSTLELGDSALYLCASSAGHQETQYFGPGTRLLVL.

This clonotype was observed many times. CDR3 residues: CASSLWTGEDGYTF. Written as DNA, the CDR3 is TGCGCCAGCAGCTTGTGGACAGGGGAGGATGGCTACACCTTC. The chain carries TRBV5-1 and TRBJ1-2; TRBD1 agrees at 9 bases. V was clipped by 1 base and J by 6 bases; unmatched bases: 4. The germline V gene has CDR1 SGHRS and CDR2 YFSETQ. This CDR3 is 14 amino acids long.

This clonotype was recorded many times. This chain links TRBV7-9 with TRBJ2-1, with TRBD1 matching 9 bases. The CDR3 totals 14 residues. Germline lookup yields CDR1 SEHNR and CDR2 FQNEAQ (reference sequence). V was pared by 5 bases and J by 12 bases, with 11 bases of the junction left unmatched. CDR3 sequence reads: CASSHRGQGFVQFF. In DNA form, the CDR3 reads TGTGCCAGCAGCCATCGAGGACAGGGGTTCGTGCAGTTCTTC.

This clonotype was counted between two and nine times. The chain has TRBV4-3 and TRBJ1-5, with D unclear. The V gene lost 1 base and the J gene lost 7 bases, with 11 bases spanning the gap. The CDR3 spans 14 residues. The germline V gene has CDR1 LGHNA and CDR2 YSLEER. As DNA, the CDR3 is TGCGCCAGCAGCCAAGTGTGGGTTGGCCAGCCCCAGCATTTT. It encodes CASSQVWVGQPQHF.

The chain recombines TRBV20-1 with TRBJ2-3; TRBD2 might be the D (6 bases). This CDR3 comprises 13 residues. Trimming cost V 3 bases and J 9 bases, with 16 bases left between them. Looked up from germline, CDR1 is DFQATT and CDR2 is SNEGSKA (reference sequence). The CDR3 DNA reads TGCAGTGCTAGGAAGCCGGGCGGGGAAACGCAGTATTTT. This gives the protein CSARKPGGETQYF.

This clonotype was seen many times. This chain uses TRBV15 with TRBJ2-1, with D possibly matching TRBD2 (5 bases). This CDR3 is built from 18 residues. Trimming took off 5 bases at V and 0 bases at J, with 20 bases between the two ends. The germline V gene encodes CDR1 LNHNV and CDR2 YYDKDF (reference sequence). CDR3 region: CATSRFGRQEGSYNEQFF. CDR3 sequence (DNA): TGTGCCACCAGCCGGTTTGGAAGGCAAGAGGGCTCCTACAATGAGCAGTTCTTC.

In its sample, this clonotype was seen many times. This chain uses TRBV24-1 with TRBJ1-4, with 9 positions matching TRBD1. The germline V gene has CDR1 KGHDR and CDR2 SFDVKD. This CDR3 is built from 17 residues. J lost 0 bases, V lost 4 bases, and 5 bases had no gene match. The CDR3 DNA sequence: TGTGCCACCAGTGAGGGGACAGGGTTTGCAACTAATGAAAAACTGTTTTTT. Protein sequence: CATSEGTGFATNEKLFF.

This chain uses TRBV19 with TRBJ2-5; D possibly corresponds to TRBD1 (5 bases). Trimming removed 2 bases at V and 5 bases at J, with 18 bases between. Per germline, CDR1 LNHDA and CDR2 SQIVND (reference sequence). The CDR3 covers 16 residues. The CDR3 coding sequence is TGTGCCAGTAGTATACGCCGGGCAGGGTCCTTGGAGACCCAGTACTTC. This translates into CASSIRRAGSLETQYF.

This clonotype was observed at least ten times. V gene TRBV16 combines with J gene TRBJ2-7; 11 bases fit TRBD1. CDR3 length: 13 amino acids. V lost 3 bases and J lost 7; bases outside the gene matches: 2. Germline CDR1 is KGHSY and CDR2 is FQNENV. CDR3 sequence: CASSQDRGQEQYF. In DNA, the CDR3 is TGTGCCAGCAGCCAGGACAGGGGGCAAGAGCAGTACTTC. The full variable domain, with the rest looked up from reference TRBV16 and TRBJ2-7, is GEEVAQTPKHLVRGEGQKAKLYCAPIKGHSYVFWYQQVLKNEFKFLISFQNENVFDETGMPKERFSAKCLPNSPCSLEIQATKLEDSAVYFCASSQDRGQEQYFGPGTRLTVT.

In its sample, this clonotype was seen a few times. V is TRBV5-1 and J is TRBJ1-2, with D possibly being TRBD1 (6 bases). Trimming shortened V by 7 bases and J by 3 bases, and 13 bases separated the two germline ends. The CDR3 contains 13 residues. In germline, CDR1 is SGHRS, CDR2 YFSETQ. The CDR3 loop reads CASAQTGHYGYTF. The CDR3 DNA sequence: TGCGCCAGCGCTCAAACAGGGCACTATGGCTACACCTTC.

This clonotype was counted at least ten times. The CDR3 is CAWSVPGSSYNSPLHF. The CDR3 DNA sequence: TGTGCCTGGAGTGTACCGGGGAGCTCCTATAATTCACCCCTCCACTTT. The chain joins TRBV30 to TRBJ1-6; D unresolved. CDR3 size: 16 residues. Deletions cut 0 bases from V and 0 bases from J, with 9 bases between. Germline V gene lookup returns CDR1 GTSNPN and CDR2 SVGIG (reference sequence).